One TCR beta chain is described in this entry. The data stem from a study of blood T cell repertoires in COVID-19. Using immunoSEQ multiplex PCR, the repertoire was profiled, and TCRdb retains in-frame clones only, with some absent. This sample has 100,000 to 130,000 clones, with about four fifths found just once. V lost 4 bases, J lost 6 bases, and 6 bases stayed unmatched. CDR3 size: 16 residues. Germline assignment: CDR1 KGHDR and CDR2 SFDVKD. This TCR was recovered from a man between 65 and 80 years old with acute or convalescent COVID-19. Input material: peripheral blood. The chain joins TRBV24-1 to TRBJ2-1; TRBD1 aligns across 12 bases. CDR3 region: CATSEIGTGGRNEQFF. Written as DNA, the CDR3 is TGTGCCACCAGTGAAATCGGGACAGGGGGCCGCAATGAGCAGTTCTTC.